The sequence of this TCR beta chain was determined in a study of blood T cells in healthy people across ages. This clonotype was counted a few times. Primed by a sample-barcoded 5' primer and a J-beta primer mix, a second PCR proceeded for about 7 to 11 cycles. All cDNA molecules were each tagged by a template-switch adaptor with 12 random nucleotides. Via MiXCR, TCRdb re-called the 5' RACE reads, giving one row per CDR3 protein. The sample consists of about 1.1 million distinct CDR3 sequences, around two fifths of them appearing once. V lost 1 base, J lost 5 bases, and 9 bases lay in between. The CDR3 totals 13 residues. Looked up from germline, CDR1 is DFQATT and CDR2 is SNEGSKA (reference sequence).

This clonotype was obtained from a man younger than 35 in good health. The chain recombines TRBV20-1 with TRBJ2-1; D is uncertain. Input material: blood. Here the CDR3 reads CSARAPLDNEQFF. CDR3 nucleotides: TGCAGTGCTAGAGCGCCCCTTGACAATGAGCAGTTCTTC.